This TCR beta chain appears in the sequencing data of a study of OX40 agonist ivuxolimab in advanced cancers. Across the study: Patients got intravenous ivuxolimab at 0.01 to 10 mg/kg every 2 weeks. Among those treated, three patients had partial responses, one with hepatocellular carcinoma and two with cutaneous melanoma. Dose-escalation subjects each had hepatocellular carcinoma, melanoma, renal cell or head and neck cancer. Therapy given before enrollment (anti-PD-1, anti-PD-L1 or anti-CTLA-4) was allowed, and 40% had some.

Libraries were prepared by immunoSEQ multiplex PCR; TCRdb keeps only in-frame clonotypes and omits some of them. The repertoire consists of 150,000 to 180,000 clones, with approximately 94% occurring once and the leading ten covering under 0.4%. From germline, CDR1 is MGHRA and CDR2 YSYEKL. The V end lost 4 bases, the J end lost 0 bases, and 10 bases lay between the germline ends. The CDR3 extends over 15 amino acids. The sequence was obtained from an adult with an advanced solid tumor such as melanoma, head and neck, liver or kidney cancer. The chain uses TRBV4-1 and TRBJ1-5; D is uncertain. Sequencing was performed on CD4+ or CD8+ T cells sorted from blood, taken in a trial of the OX40 agonist ivuxolimab. The CDR3 bases are TGCGCCAGCAGCCCAACGATTTATAGCAATCAGCCCCAGCATTTT. Translated, it gives CASSPTIYSNQPQHF.